The rows below give T cell receptor beta chains drawn from one sample of a study of blood T cells in healthy people across ages. TCRdb redid the calling of the 5' RACE reads with MiXCR, one entry per CDR3 protein. The sample lists 700,000 to 800,000 distinct CDR3 sequences, around 40% occurring once. The source material was blood. The origin of the receptors is an older woman in good health. CDR3s include the opening cysteine and the closing phenylalanine or tryptophan. D genes are given only for firm matches. Clone size appears in some rows only: once, few, many, or a class for an expanded clone.

J: TRBJ2-4; D: TRBD1; size: .; V: TRBV7-2; DNA: TGTGCCAGCAGCTCACGGACAGGCATAAGCATTCAGTACTTC; CDR3: CASSSRTGISIQYF
J: TRBJ2-7; D: .; size: .; V: TRBV11-2; DNA: TGTGCCAGCAGCTTAGGGGAGCAGCAGTACTTC; CDR3: CASSLGEQQYF
J: TRBJ2-7; D: TRBD1; size: few; V: TRBV20-1; DNA: TGCAGTGCAGCCGGGACAGGGGACTCCTACGAGCAGTACTTC; CDR3: CSAAGTGDSYEQYF
J: TRBJ1-1; D: .; size: few; V: TRBV12-3/TRBV12-4; DNA: TGTGCCAGCAGTCTGGGGAAGTCCGCCAACACTGAAGCTTTCTTT; CDR3: CASSLGKSANTEAFF
J: TRBJ2-1; D: .; size: few; V: TRBV7-2; DNA: TGTGCCGGCGGACTTCTGGGAGGGCAGTTCTTC; CDR3: CAGGLLGGQFF
J: TRBJ2-5; D: TRBD1; size: .; V: TRBV9; DNA: TGTGCCAGCAGCGCCGGACAGGGGGGGACGAGCGTTGAGACCCAGTACTTC; CDR3: CASSAGQGGTSVETQYF
J: TRBJ2-5; D: TRBD2; size: once; V: TRBV6-6; DNA: TGTGCCAGCAGACCCACTAGCGGGAGGCGGGAGACCCAGTACTTC; CDR3: CASRPTSGRRETQYF
J: TRBJ2-3; D: .; size: .; V: TRBV7-2; DNA: TGTGCCAGCACCGACGCAAGACTAGGAAGTACAGATACGCAGTATTTT; CDR3: CASTDARLGSTDTQYF
J: TRBJ2-3; D: .; size: .; V: TRBV11-1; DNA: TGTGCCAGCAGCCGCGAGGGCGCAGGGGGCACAGATACGCAGTATTTT; CDR3: CASSREGAGGTDTQYF
J: TRBJ1-2; D: .; size: .; V: TRBV20-1; DNA: TGCAGTTGGGGGGAGCCTAACTATGGCTACACCTTC; CDR3: CSWGEPNYGYTF
J: TRBJ2-1; D: .; size: few; V: TRBV11-2; DNA: TGTGCCAGCAGCTCGCGGACCAATGAGCAGTTCTTC; CDR3: CASSSRTNEQFF
J: TRBJ2-7; D: .; size: once; V: TRBV25-1; DNA: TGTGCCAGCAGTGAACGAGGGTACTCCTACGAGCAGTACTTC; CDR3: CASSERGYSYEQYF
J: TRBJ2-5; D: TRBD1; size: .; V: TRBV12-3/TRBV12-4; DNA: TGTGCCAGCAGGCTGGGACAGTACCAAGAGACCCAGTACTTC; CDR3: CASRLGQYQETQYF
J: TRBJ2-7; D: .; size: many; V: TRBV12-3/TRBV12-4; DNA: TGTGCCAGCAGTTTTCAAGCAGAAGCCTACGAGCAGTACTTC; CDR3: CASSFQAEAYEQYF
J: TRBJ2-7; D: .; size: .; V: TRBV7-6; DNA: TGTGCCAGCAGCTCCTCGGCAGGTTTTTACGAGCAGTACTTC; CDR3: CASSSSAGFYEQYF
J: TRBJ2-5; D: .; size: .; V: TRBV11-2; DNA: TGTGCCAGCAGGCCCGGGAGTGGGGATGAGACCCAGTACTTC; CDR3: CASRPGSGDETQYF
J: TRBJ1-2; D: .; size: .; V: TRBV10-3; DNA: TGTGCCATCAGTACAGGGACCTATGGCTACACCTTC; CDR3: CAISTGTYGYTF
J: TRBJ2-2; D: .; size: .; V: TRBV25-1; DNA: TGTGCCAGCAGTGAAGATACCGGGACCTCCACCGGGGAGCTGTTTTTT; CDR3: CASSEDTGTSTGELFF
J: TRBJ1-2; D: .; size: .; V: TRBV9; DNA: TGTGCCAGCAGCGCGGAGCTTGGCTACACCTTC; CDR3: CASSAELGYTF
J: TRBJ2-2; D: TRBD2; size: .; V: TRBV29-1; DNA: TGCAGCGTTGAATTAGCGGGAGGGCCTATCGGGGAGCTGTTTTTT; CDR3: CSVELAGGPIGELFF
J: TRBJ1-2; D: TRBD1; size: .; V: TRBV9; DNA: TGTGCCAGCAGCCATAGGGCCGGACAGGGGAGTTATGGCTACACCTTC; CDR3: CASSHRAGQGSYGYTF
J: TRBJ2-7; D: TRBD1; size: many; V: TRBV13; DNA: TGTGCCAGCAGCGAAGGGACAGGGGTTGGCTACGAGCAGTACTTC; CDR3: CASSEGTGVGYEQYF
J: TRBJ2-3; D: .; size: few; V: TRBV15; DNA: TGTGCCACCAGCAGAGGACAGACAAGCACAGATACGCAGTATTTT; CDR3: CATSRGQTSTDTQYF
J: TRBJ2-1; D: TRBD2; size: .; V: TRBV9; DNA: TGTGTCAGCAGCCCCCTCGCGGGAGTAAAGGGTGAGCAGTTCTTC; CDR3: CVSSPLAGVKGEQFF
J: TRBJ2-2; D: .; size: few; V: TRBV20-1; DNA: TGCAGTGCTCCCGGGGATACCGGGGAGCTGTTTTTT; CDR3: CSAPGDTGELFF
J: TRBJ2-6; D: .; size: .; V: TRBV6-6; DNA: TGTGCCAGCAGCTCCCCATCGGTCGCTTCTGGGGCCAACGTCCTGACTTTC; CDR3: CASSSPSVASGANVLTF
J: TRBJ2-1; D: .; size: .; V: TRBV2; DNA: TGTGCCAGCAGTTACGGACGAGGCAATGAGCAGTTCTTC; CDR3: CASSYGRGNEQFF
J: TRBJ2-7; D: TRBD2; size: .; V: TRBV7-9; DNA: TGTTCCAGCAGCTCCTCAGGGGTGGGGACTAGCGCCTACGAGCAGTACTTC; CDR3: CSSSSSGVGTSAYEQYF
J: TRBJ2-4; D: TRBD2; size: once; V: TRBV6-2/TRBV6-3; DNA: TGTGCCAGCAGGACCGGACTAGCCCGAGTAGACATTCAGTACTTC; CDR3: CASRTGLARVDIQYF
J: TRBJ2-7; D: .; size: .; V: TRBV20-1; DNA: TGCAGTGCTAGAGGGGGTGGGAGTGGCTACGAGCAGTACTTC; CDR3: CSARGGGSGYEQYF
J: TRBJ2-7; D: .; size: few; V: TRBV25-1; DNA: TGTGCCAGCAGTGAATTGAGTAGCCTGGCCGAGCAGTACTTC; CDR3: CASSELSSLAEQYF
J: TRBJ2-7; D: TRBD1; size: .; V: TRBV29-1; DNA: TGCAGCGTTACGACAGGGGGCTTCTACGAGCAGTACTTC; CDR3: CSVTTGGFYEQYF
J: TRBJ1-5; D: .; size: .; V: TRBV25-1; DNA: TGTGCCAGCAGTGAATCCCTTGATAATCAGCCCCAGCATTTT; CDR3: CASSESLDNQPQHF
J: TRBJ2-1; D: TRBD1; size: few; V: TRBV7-2; DNA: TGTGCCAGCCAGAGACAGGGTGGGGACAATGAGCAGTTCTTC; CDR3: CASQRQGGDNEQFF
J: TRBJ2-7; D: TRBD1; size: many; V: TRBV4-2; DNA: TGTGCCAGCAGCCAATGGCAGGGGGTCGACGAGCAGTACTTC; CDR3: CASSQWQGVDEQYF
J: TRBJ2-1; D: TRBD2; size: .; V: TRBV7-9; DNA: TGTGCCAGCAGCTTAGGACTAGCGGGGGGCCTTCCCTACAATGAGCAGTTCTTC; CDR3: CASSLGLAGGLPYNEQFF
J: TRBJ2-7; D: .; size: many; V: TRBV30; DNA: TGTGCCTGGAGTGTAGGGAATAGCTTGGACGAGCAGTACTTC; CDR3: CAWSVGNSLDEQYF
J: TRBJ2-1; D: .; size: .; V: TRBV20-1; DNA: TGCAGTGCTAGTCACCAGACAGGAATCGCTGAGCAGTTCTTC; CDR3: CSASHQTGIAEQFF
J: TRBJ2-3; D: TRBD1; size: .; V: TRBV18; DNA: TGTGCCAGCTCACCACCCATCGGACAGGGGGGGAGCACAGATACGCAGTATTTT; CDR3: CASSPPIGQGGSTDTQYF
J: TRBJ2-3; D: TRBD2; size: few; V: TRBV13; DNA: TGTGCCAGCAGCTTAAACCTCCTAGCGGGGGGAGGTGATACGCAGTATTTT; CDR3: CASSLNLLAGGGDTQYF
J: TRBJ1-1; D: .; size: .; V: TRBV5-1; DNA: TGCGCCAGCAGCGGTCCGGGGACGACTGAAGCTTTCTTT; CDR3: CASSGPGTTEAFF
J: TRBJ2-7; D: .; size: many; V: TRBV13; DNA: TGTGCCAGCAGCTTTACCCTCAACTCCTACGAGCAGTACTTC; CDR3: CASSFTLNSYEQYF
J: TRBJ1-4; D: TRBD1; size: .; V: TRBV20-1; DNA: TGCAGTGCTCGACAGGGGGTTAATGAAAAACTGTTTTTT; CDR3: CSARQGVNEKLFF
J: TRBJ2-4; D: .; size: few; V: TRBV6-1; DNA: TGTGCCAGCAGTATTCGACCACACATTCAGTACTTC; CDR3: CASSIRPHIQYF
J: TRBJ2-7; D: .; size: few; V: TRBV7-2; DNA: TGTGCCAGCAGCTTAAACAGGGAAGCCTACGAGCAGTACTTC; CDR3: CASSLNREAYEQYF
J: TRBJ2-5; D: TRBD2; size: few; V: TRBV20-1; DNA: TGCAGTGCTAGACGGATAGCGGGTGACCAAGAGACCCAGTACTTC; CDR3: CSARRIAGDQETQYF
J: TRBJ2-5; D: TRBD2; size: .; V: TRBV7-2; DNA: TGTGCCAGCAGTCGGACTAGCGGGAGGCAAGAGACCCAGTACTTC; CDR3: CASSRTSGRQETQYF
J: TRBJ2-3; D: TRBD1; size: many; V: TRBV11-2; DNA: TGTGCCAGCAGCTTCGGGACAGGGGACACAGATACGCAGTATTTT; CDR3: CASSFGTGDTDTQYF
J: TRBJ2-2; D: .; size: .; V: TRBV20-1; DNA: TGCGGTGCTCCAGATGAGGCCGGGGAGCTGTTTTTT; CDR3: CGAPDEAGELFF
J: TRBJ2-1; D: .; size: .; V: TRBV25-1; DNA: TGTGCCAGCGCCCCCCGGGGAAACTCCTACAATGAGCAGTTCTTC; CDR3: CASAPRGNSYNEQFF
J: TRBJ2-5; D: .; size: few; V: TRBV11-2; DNA: TGTGCCAGCAGCTTCAGGGATCTGGGGACCCAGTACTTC; CDR3: CASSFRDLGTQYF
J: TRBJ2-7; D: TRBD1; size: .; V: TRBV27; DNA: TGTGCCAGCAGTTTATCTGGTAGGGGACAGGGTTCCTACGAGCAGTACTTC; CDR3: CASSLSGRGQGSYEQYF
J: TRBJ2-4; D: .; size: .; V: TRBV20-1; DNA: TGCAGTGGTAGGGGTTTGGTGTCGGCGGGACACAAAAACATTCAGTACTTC; CDR3: CSGRGLVSAGHKNIQYF